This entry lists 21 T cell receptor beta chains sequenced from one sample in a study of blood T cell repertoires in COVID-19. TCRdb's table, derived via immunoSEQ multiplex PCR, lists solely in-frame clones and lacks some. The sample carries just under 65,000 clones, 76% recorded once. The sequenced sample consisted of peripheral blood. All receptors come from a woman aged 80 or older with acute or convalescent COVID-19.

Here the CDR3 reads CATGGGSTLGQYF. The CDR3 bases are TGTGCCACGGGGGGTGGCTCGACTTTGGGGCAGTACTTC. The V gene is TRBV10-3, the J gene TRBJ2-7; TRBD2 agrees at 7 bases. Germline loops: CDR1 ENHRY, CDR2 SYGVKD. V shed 10 bases and J 9 bases; nucleotides not matched to a gene: 15. The CDR3 runs 13 residues.

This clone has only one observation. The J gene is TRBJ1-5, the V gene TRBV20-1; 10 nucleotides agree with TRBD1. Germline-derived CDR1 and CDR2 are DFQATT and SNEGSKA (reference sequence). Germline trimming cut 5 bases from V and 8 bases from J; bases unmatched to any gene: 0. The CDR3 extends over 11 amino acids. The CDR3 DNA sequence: TGCAGTGCTGGACAGGGGGAGCCCCAGCATTTT. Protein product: CSAGQGEPQHF.

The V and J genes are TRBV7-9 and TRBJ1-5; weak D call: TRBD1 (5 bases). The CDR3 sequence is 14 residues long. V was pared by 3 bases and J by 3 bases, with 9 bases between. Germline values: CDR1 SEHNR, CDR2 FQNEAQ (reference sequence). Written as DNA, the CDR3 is TGTGCCAGCAGCTTGGGGGGGAACAATCAGCCCCAGCATTTT. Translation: CASSLGGNNQPQHF.

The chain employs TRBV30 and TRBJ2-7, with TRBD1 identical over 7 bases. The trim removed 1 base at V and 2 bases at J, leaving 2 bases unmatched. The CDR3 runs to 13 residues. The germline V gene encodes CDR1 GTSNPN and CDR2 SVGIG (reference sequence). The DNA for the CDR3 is TGTGCCTGGAGTGCCGGGACAGCCTACGAGCAGTACTTC. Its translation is CAWSAGTAYEQYF.

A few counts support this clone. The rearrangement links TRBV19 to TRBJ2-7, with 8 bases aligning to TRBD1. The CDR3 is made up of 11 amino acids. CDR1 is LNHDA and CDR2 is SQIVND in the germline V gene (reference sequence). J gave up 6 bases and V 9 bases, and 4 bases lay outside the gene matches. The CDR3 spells CASSDRGEQYF. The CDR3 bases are TGTGCCAGCAGTGACAGGGGCGAGCAGTACTTC.

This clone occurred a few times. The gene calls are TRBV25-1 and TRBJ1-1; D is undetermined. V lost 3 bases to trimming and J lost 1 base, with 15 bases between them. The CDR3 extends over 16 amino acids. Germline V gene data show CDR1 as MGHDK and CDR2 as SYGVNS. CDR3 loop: CASSDNMSGGNTEAFF. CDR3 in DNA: TGTGCCAGCAGTGATAACATGTCAGGTGGGAACACTGAAGCTTTCTTT.

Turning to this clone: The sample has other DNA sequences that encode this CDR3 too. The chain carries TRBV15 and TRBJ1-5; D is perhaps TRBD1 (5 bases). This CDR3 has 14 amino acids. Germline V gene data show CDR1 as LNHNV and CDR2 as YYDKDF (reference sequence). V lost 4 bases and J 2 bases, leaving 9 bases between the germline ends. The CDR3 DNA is TGTGCCACCAGCATCCAGGGTGGCAATCAGCCCCAGCATTTT. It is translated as CATSIQGGNQPQHF.

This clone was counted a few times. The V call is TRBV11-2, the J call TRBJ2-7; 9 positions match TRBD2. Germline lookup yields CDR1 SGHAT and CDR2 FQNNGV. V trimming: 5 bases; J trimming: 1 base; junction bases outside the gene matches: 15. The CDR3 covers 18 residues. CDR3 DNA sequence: TGTGCCAGCAGCCACCTGGGGACTAGCCTCGTTTTGTCCTACGAGCAGTACTTC. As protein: CASSHLGTSLVLSYEQYF. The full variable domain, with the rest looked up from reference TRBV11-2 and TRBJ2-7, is EAGVAQSPRYKIIEKRQSVAFWCNPISGHATLYWYQQILGQGPKLLIQFQNNGVVDDSQLPKDRFSAERLKGVDSTLKIQPAKLEDSAVYLCASSHLGTSLVLSYEQYFGPGTRLTVT.

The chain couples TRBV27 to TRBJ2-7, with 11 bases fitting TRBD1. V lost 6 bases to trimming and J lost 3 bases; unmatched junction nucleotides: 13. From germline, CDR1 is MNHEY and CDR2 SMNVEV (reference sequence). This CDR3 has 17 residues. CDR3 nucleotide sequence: TGTGCCAGCAGCCCAACCCCCGGGACAGGGGGTGGCTACGAGCAGTACTTC. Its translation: CASSPTPGTGGGYEQYF.

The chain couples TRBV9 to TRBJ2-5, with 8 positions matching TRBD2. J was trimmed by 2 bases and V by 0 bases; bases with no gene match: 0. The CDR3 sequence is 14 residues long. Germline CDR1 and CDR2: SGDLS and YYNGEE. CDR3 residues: CASSVAGGQETQYF. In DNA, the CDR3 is TGTGCCAGCAGCGTAGCGGGAGGGCAAGAGACCCAGTACTTC.

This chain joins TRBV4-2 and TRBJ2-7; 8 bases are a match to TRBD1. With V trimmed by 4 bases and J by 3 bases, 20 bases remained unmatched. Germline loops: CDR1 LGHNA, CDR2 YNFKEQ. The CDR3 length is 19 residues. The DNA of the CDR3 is TGTGCCAGCAGCCCCGAGGCCGGACAGGGAGCCGCCGGGGACTACGAGCAGTACTTC. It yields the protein CASSPEAGQGAAGDYEQYF.

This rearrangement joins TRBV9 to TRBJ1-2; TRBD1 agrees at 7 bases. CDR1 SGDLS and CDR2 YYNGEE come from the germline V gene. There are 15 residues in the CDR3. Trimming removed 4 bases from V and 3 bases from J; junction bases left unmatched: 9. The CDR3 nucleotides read TGTGCCAGCAGCCCAACGGCGACAGGGTACTATGGCTACACCTTC. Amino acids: CASSPTATGYYGYTF.

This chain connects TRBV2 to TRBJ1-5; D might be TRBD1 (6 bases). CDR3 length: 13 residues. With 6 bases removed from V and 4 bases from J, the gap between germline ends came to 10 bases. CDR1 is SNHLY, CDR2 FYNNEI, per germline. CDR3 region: CASSGDINQPQHF. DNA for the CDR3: TGTGCCAGCAGCGGGGACATAAATCAGCCCCAGCATTTT.

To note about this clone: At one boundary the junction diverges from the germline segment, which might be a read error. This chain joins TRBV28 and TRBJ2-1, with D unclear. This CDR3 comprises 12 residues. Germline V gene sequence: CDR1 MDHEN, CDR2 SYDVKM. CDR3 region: CASSLSVNEQFF. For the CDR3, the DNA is TGTGCCAGCAGCTTATCTGTCAATGAGCAGTTCTTC.

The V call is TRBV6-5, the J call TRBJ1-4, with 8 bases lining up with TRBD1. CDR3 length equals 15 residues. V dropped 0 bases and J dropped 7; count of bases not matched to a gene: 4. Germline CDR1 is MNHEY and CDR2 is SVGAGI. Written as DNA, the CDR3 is TGTGCCAGCAGTTACTCGACAGGGGTGGGTGAAAAACTGTTTTTT. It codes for CASSYSTGVGEKLFF.

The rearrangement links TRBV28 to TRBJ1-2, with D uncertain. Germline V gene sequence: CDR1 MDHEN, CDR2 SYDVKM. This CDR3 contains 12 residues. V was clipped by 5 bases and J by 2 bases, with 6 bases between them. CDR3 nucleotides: TGTGCCAGCAGTCTAAACAACTATGGCTACACCTTC. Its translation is CASSLNNYGYTF.

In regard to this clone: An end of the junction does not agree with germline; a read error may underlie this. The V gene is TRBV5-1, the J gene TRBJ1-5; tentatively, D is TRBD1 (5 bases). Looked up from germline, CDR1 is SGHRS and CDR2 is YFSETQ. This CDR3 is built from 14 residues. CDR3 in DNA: TGCGCCCGCAGCTTGGCGGGGGGGGGTCAGCCCCAGCATTTT. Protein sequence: CARSLAGGGQPQHF.

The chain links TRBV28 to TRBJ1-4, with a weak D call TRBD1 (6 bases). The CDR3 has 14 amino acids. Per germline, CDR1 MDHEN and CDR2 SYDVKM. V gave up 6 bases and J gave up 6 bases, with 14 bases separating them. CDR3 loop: CASRPTGSDEKLFF. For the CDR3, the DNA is TGTGCCAGCAGGCCAACAGGGAGCGATGAAAAACTGTTTTTT.

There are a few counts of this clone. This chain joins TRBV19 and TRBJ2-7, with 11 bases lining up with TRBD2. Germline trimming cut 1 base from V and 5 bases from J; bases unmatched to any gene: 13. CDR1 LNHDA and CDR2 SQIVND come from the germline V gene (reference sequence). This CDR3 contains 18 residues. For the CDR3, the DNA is TGTGCCAGTAGTATAGGTCCCACTAGCGGGAGTAGCGACCACGAGCAGTACTTC. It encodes CASSIGPTSGSSDHEQYF.

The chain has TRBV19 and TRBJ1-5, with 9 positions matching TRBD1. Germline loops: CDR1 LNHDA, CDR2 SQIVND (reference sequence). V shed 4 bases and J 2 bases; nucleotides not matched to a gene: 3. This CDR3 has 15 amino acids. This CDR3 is CASSRDRAGNQPQHF. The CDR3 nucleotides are TGTGCCAGTAGTAGGGACAGGGCTGGCAATCAGCCCCAGCATTTT.

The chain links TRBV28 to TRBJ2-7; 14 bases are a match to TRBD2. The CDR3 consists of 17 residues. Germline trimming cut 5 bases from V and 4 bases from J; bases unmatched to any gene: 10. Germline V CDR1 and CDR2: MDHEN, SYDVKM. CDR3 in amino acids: CASSTGTSGSVLYEQYF. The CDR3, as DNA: TGTGCCAGCAGTACCGGGACTAGCGGGAGCGTATTGTACGAGCAGTACTTC.